The 11 T cell receptor beta chains in this list originate from one sample, sequenced in a study of Graves' ophthalmopathy and Graves' hyperthyroidism. Amplified material comprised TCR beta CDR3 regions derived from RNA transcripts. The first round was an RT-PCR with HTBI primers, and the second round was a multiplex PCR. TCRdb passed the multiplex PCR reads through MiXCR, listing each CDR3 protein once. Of some 380,000 distinct CDR3 sequences listed, 15% were seen once; the top ten hold 5.5% to 8%. The sample comprised peripheral blood. Receptors originate from a woman under 30 with stable Graves' hyperthyroidism.

This clonotype was seen ten or more times. V and J are TRBV29-1 and TRBJ2-5, with a possible D match to TRBD1 (5 bases). The CDR3 is 12 residues long. V lost 4 bases and J lost 1, with 7 bases in between. Germline loops: CDR1 SQVTM, CDR2 ANQGSEA. The CDR3 reads CSVGQTQETQYF. CDR3 DNA: TGCAGCGTTGGACAGACCCAAGAGACCCAGTACTTC.

In its sample, this clonotype was seen many times. V usage is TRBV7-6 and J usage is TRBJ2-7; no definite D call. The CDR3 contains 13 residues. V was shortened by 5 bases and J by 4 bases, with 12 bases between the two germline ends. Looked up from germline, CDR1 is SGHVS and CDR2 is FNYEAQ. The CDR3 spells CASSQRIGYEQYF. DNA of the CDR3: TGTGCCAGCAGCCAGCGAATAGGGTACGAGCAGTACTTC.

In this sample, this clonotype turned up many times. The chain is built from TRBV7-2 and TRBJ1-2, with D possibly matching TRBD1 (6 bases). Between the trimmed V and J ends, which lost 5 bases and 4 bases, there was a span of 29 bases. Germline V gene lookup returns CDR1 SGHTA and CDR2 FQGNSA. The CDR3 runs to 19 residues. CDR3 amino acids: CASSREQGGWRRPAYGYTF. CDR3 DNA: TGTGCCAGCAGCCGCGAACAGGGAGGATGGCGCCGCCCGGCCTATGGCTACACCTTC.

This clonotype was observed many times. V gene TRBV10-3 combines with J gene TRBJ1-6; TRBD1 might be the D (5 bases). Trimming took off 5 bases at V and 5 bases at J, with 13 bases between the two ends. CDR1 and CDR2 (germline): ENHRY, SYGVKD. This CDR3 contains 15 residues. The CDR3, as DNA: TGTGCCATCAGTTCCTCCGGGACCAATAATTCACCCCTCCACTTT. This translates into CAISSSGTNNSPLHF.

This clonotype was counted a single time. V usage is TRBV15 and J usage is TRBJ2-5; D is undetermined. The CDR3 length is 14 residues. V lost 4 bases, J lost 1 base, and 10 bases lay in between. Germline lookup yields CDR1 LNHNV and CDR2 YYDKDF (reference sequence). CDR3 in DNA: TGTGCCACCAGCACCTACGCCAGCCAAGAGACCCAGTACTTC. It is translated as CATSTYASQETQYF.

This clonotype was detected only a few times. The chain employs TRBV18 and TRBJ2-2, with D tentatively TRBD2 (6 bases). CDR1 and CDR2 (germline): KGHSH, LQKENI. Trimming left V 2 bases short and J 5 bases short, with 12 bases between. The CDR3 is 15 amino acids. CDR3 sequence: CASSPEGLKTGELFF. The CDR3 DNA reads as TGTGCCAGCTCACCAGAGGGACTGAAGACCGGGGAGCTGTTTTTT.

This clonotype has at least ten counts. The rearrangement uses TRBV6-1 and TRBJ2-7; a possible D gene is TRBD2 (7 bases). The V gene's germline CDR1 is MNHNS and CDR2 SASEGT. CDR3 size: 15 residues. V was pared by 5 bases and J by 0 bases, with 14 bases between. This CDR3 reads CASSLGGGSSYEQYF. CDR3 DNA: TGTGCCAGCAGTCTAGGGGGGGGGAGCTCCTACGAGCAGTACTTC.

At least ten counts were recorded for this clonotype. This rearrangement joins TRBV11-2 to TRBJ1-1, with 9 bases lining up with TRBD1. J was trimmed by 4 bases and V by 0 bases; bases with no gene match: 12. The CDR3 extends over 18 amino acids. Germline V lookup: CDR1 SGHAT, CDR2 FQNNGV. Here the CDR3 reads CASSLDRGYRGRGTEAFF. CDR3 bases: TGTGCCAGCAGCTTAGATCGGGGGTACAGGGGGCGGGGCACTGAAGCTTTCTTT.

This clonotype has at least ten counts. The chain joins TRBV5-1 to TRBJ1-6; D unresolved. The germline gives CDR1 SGHRS, CDR2 YFSETQ. Deletions cut 0 bases from V and 9 bases from J, with 7 bases between. The CDR3 consists of 13 residues. The CDR3 region has the DNA TGCGCCAGCAGCTTGGCCATAGGTTCACCCCTCCACTTT. Encoded protein: CASSLAIGSPLHF.

This clonotype was detected ten times or more. The chain recombines TRBV7-3 with TRBJ1-6, with 7 bases fitting TRBD1. After removal of 4 bases from V and 5 bases from J, the junction contained 14 bases not matched to a gene. The germline V gene has CDR1 SGHTA and CDR2 FQGTGA. The CDR3 sequence is 18 residues long. The CDR3 region is CASSSRQGLSPHNSPLHF. The CDR3 region has the DNA TGTGCCAGCAGCTCCAGACAGGGCCTCTCTCCTCATAATTCACCCCTCCACTTT.

Many counts were recorded for this clonotype. The chain links TRBV6-5 to TRBJ1-1; D unclear. The CDR3 has 12 amino acids. Trimming removed 7 bases at V and 8 bases at J, with 14 bases between. The V gene's germline CDR1 is MNHEY and CDR2 SVGAGI. The CDR3 sequence is CASTRGAGEAFF. The DNA for the CDR3 is TGTGCCAGCACTAGAGGTGCAGGAGAAGCTTTCTTT.